The rows below give T cell receptor beta chains drawn from one sample of a study of beta chain features in type 1 diabetes. Method: immunoSEQ multiplex PCR; TCRdb's copy keeps in-frame clones and lacks some. This sample has about 900,000 clones, with about 17% found just once. Sequenced material: naive CD4+ T cells from blood. These receptors were obtained from a woman aged 18-29 years in good health. Both conserved end residues are part of each CDR3. The order of the fields is clone size, D gene, J gene, V gene, CDR3 DNA, CDR3 protein. A D gene is named only where the DNA matches it firmly. Rows give clone size only sometimes, using once, few, many, or a class for an expanded clone.

abundance: .
d_gene: TRBD1
j_gene: TRBJ2-7
v_gene: TRBV7-9
CDR3nt: TGTGCCAGCAGCAGGACAGGGGGCTACGAGCAGTACTTC
CDR3aa: CASSRTGGYEQYF

abundance: few
d_gene: .
j_gene: TRBJ1-4
v_gene: TRBV9
CDR3nt: TGTGCCAGCAGCTTCTCGGACAGAGAAAAACTGTTTTTT
CDR3aa: CASSFSDREKLFF

abundance: few
d_gene: .
j_gene: TRBJ2-5
v_gene: TRBV29-1
CDR3nt: TGCAGCGTTGAAGGTCGGGGACGGACCCAAGAGACCCAGTACTTC
CDR3aa: CSVEGRGRTQETQYF

abundance: .
d_gene: .
j_gene: TRBJ1-1
v_gene: TRBV28
CDR3nt: TGTGCCAGCAGTTTATTCTCGGGGGTCCATGAAGCTTTCTTT
CDR3aa: CASSLFSGVHEAFF

abundance: .
d_gene: .
j_gene: TRBJ1-1
v_gene: TRBV7-3
CDR3nt: TGTGCCAGCAGCTTAATTAGTGACACTGAAGCTTTCTTT
CDR3aa: CASSLISDTEAFF

abundance: few
d_gene: .
j_gene: TRBJ2-7
v_gene: TRBV28
CDR3nt: TGTGCCAGCAGGGTGCCTCTGCCCCCCTACGAGCAGTACTTC
CDR3aa: CASRVPLPPYEQYF

abundance: few
d_gene: .
j_gene: TRBJ1-2
v_gene: TRBV9
CDR3nt: TGTGCCAGCAGCCCTGGGAGAGAAAGGACAGCGATCTATGGCTACACCTTC
CDR3aa: CASSPGRERTAIYGYTF

abundance: .
d_gene: .
j_gene: TRBJ1-1
v_gene: TRBV7-3
CDR3nt: TGTGCCAGCAGCCAATCTTCTAACACTGAAGCTTTCTTT
CDR3aa: CASSQSSNTEAFF

abundance: .
d_gene: .
j_gene: TRBJ1-1
v_gene: TRBV7-9
CDR3nt: TGTGCCAGCAGCTTATCTGCAGCCGCGGGCACTGAAGCTTTCTTT
CDR3aa: CASSLSAAAGTEAFF

abundance: .
d_gene: .
j_gene: TRBJ1-1
v_gene: TRBV18
CDR3nt: TGTGCCAGCTCACCACCGTTGGAGACTGAAGCTTTCTTT
CDR3aa: CASSPPLETEAFF

abundance: few
d_gene: .
j_gene: TRBJ2-7
v_gene: TRBV18
CDR3nt: TGTGCCAGCTCACCACCGACAGTCTACGAGCAGTACTTC
CDR3aa: CASSPPTVYEQYF

abundance: few
d_gene: .
j_gene: TRBJ2-7
v_gene: TRBV4-3
CDR3nt: TGCGCCAGCAGCCAAGGTCCTAGCAGCGCCTACGAGCAGTACTTC
CDR3aa: CASSQGPSSAYEQYF

abundance: .
d_gene: .
j_gene: TRBJ2-1
v_gene: TRBV4-2
CDR3nt: TGTGCCAGCAGCCAAGATTGGCCGGCTCGGGGCCGGGGAGGAAATGAGCAGTTCTTC
CDR3aa: CASSQDWPARGRGGNEQFF

abundance: few
d_gene: TRBD2
j_gene: TRBJ2-5
v_gene: TRBV11-3
CDR3nt: TGTGCCAGCAGCCCAGGGCGGGGGTCCCAAGAGACCCAGTACTTC
CDR3aa: CASSPGRGSQETQYF

abundance: few
d_gene: .
j_gene: TRBJ2-7
v_gene: TRBV6-5
CDR3nt: TGTGCCAGCAGTGTAGGGGTGCGCTTCCACGAGCAGTACTTC
CDR3aa: CASSVGVRFHEQYF

abundance: few
d_gene: TRBD1
j_gene: TRBJ2-1
v_gene: TRBV28
CDR3nt: TGTGCCAGCAGCTCCCTTTACCGGGACAGGGTATCGGATGAGCAGTTCTTC
CDR3aa: CASSSLYRDRVSDEQFF

abundance: .
d_gene: .
j_gene: TRBJ2-1
v_gene: TRBV7-9
CDR3nt: TGTGCCAGCAGCCTTACTACTAGTTTCAGTACGGGTGAGCAGTTCTTC
CDR3aa: CASSLTTSFSTGEQFF

abundance: .
d_gene: .
j_gene: TRBJ2-1
v_gene: TRBV7-9
CDR3nt: TGTGCCAGCAGCTTGCTCGGTACAACACGGAATGAGCAGTTCTTC
CDR3aa: CASSLLGTTRNEQFF

abundance: .
d_gene: .
j_gene: TRBJ2-5
v_gene: TRBV5-1
CDR3nt: TGCGCCAGCAGCTCGGGGACCGTACAAGAGACCCAGTACTTC
CDR3aa: CASSSGTVQETQYF

abundance: few
d_gene: .
j_gene: TRBJ2-5
v_gene: TRBV15
CDR3nt: TGTGCCACCAGCAGAGACCTGAGGTTTGGGGAGACCCAGTACTTC
CDR3aa: CATSRDLRFGETQYF

abundance: .
d_gene: TRBD1
j_gene: TRBJ2-6
v_gene: TRBV28
CDR3nt: TGTGCCAGCAGCCGAACAGGGGCAGCTGGGGCCAACGTCCTGACTTTC
CDR3aa: CASSRTGAAGANVLTF

abundance: .
d_gene: TRBD2
j_gene: TRBJ2-5
v_gene: TRBV9
CDR3nt: TGTGCCAGCAGCGTAGGTCTAGCGGGTAACCAAGAGACCCAGTACTTC
CDR3aa: CASSVGLAGNQETQYF

abundance: .
d_gene: TRBD2
j_gene: TRBJ2-7
v_gene: TRBV27
CDR3nt: TGTGCCAGCAGTTTTTCGCGGGAGGGCTCCTACGAGCAGTACTTC
CDR3aa: CASSFSREGSYEQYF

abundance: few
d_gene: .
j_gene: TRBJ2-5
v_gene: TRBV4-2
CDR3nt: TGTGCCAGCAGCCAATCCCTACCAGTCCAAGAGACCCAGTACTTC
CDR3aa: CASSQSLPVQETQYF

abundance: .
d_gene: .
j_gene: TRBJ2-1
v_gene: TRBV19
CDR3nt: TGTGCCAGTAGTATAGGGCTAGTTATGGCTGAGCAGTTCTTC
CDR3aa: CASSIGLVMAEQFF

abundance: .
d_gene: TRBD1
j_gene: TRBJ2-7
v_gene: TRBV7-6
CDR3nt: TGTGCCAGCAGCTTAGGAGGGGACAGGACCTACGAGCAGTACTTC
CDR3aa: CASSLGGDRTYEQYF

abundance: .
d_gene: TRBD1
j_gene: TRBJ2-7
v_gene: TRBV9
CDR3nt: TGTGCCAGCAGCGTAGATGGGACAGGGTACTACGAGCAGTACTTC
CDR3aa: CASSVDGTGYYEQYF

abundance: .
d_gene: .
j_gene: TRBJ2-3
v_gene: TRBV18
CDR3nt: TGTGCCAGCTCACCACAGTCCCGCGATACGCAGTATTTT
CDR3aa: CASSPQSRDTQYF

abundance: .
d_gene: TRBD2
j_gene: TRBJ2-7
v_gene: TRBV5-4
CDR3nt: TGTGCCAGCAGCTTGGGGCCTCGCGGGAGAAAGGAAGAGCAGTACTTC
CDR3aa: CASSLGPRGRKEEQYF

abundance: .
d_gene: TRBD1
j_gene: TRBJ2-1
v_gene: TRBV15
CDR3nt: TGTGCCACCAGCAGAGATAATATCGGACAGGGGCCCAATGAGCAGTTCTTC
CDR3aa: CATSRDNIGQGPNEQFF

abundance: .
d_gene: .
j_gene: TRBJ1-2
v_gene: TRBV6-6
CDR3nt: TGTGCCAGCAGTTCACGGGACCTCCCTCGGGGCTACACCTTC
CDR3aa: CASSSRDLPRGYTF

abundance: few
d_gene: .
j_gene: TRBJ1-2
v_gene: TRBV5-1
CDR3nt: TGCGCCAGCAGCTTCGGGACGGACATATCTGGCTACACCTTC
CDR3aa: CASSFGTDISGYTF

abundance: .
d_gene: TRBD2
j_gene: TRBJ2-1
v_gene: TRBV28
CDR3nt: TGTGCCAGCAGCCTTGGACTAGGTCGGGCAGTTTCCCTATACAATGAGCAGTTCTTC
CDR3aa: CASSLGLGRAVSLYNEQFF

abundance: few
d_gene: .
j_gene: TRBJ1-5
v_gene: TRBV7-2
CDR3nt: TGTGCCAGCAGCTTAACTTTCGAGATTCAGCCCCAGCATTTT
CDR3aa: CASSLTFEIQPQHF

abundance: .
d_gene: .
j_gene: TRBJ1-2
v_gene: TRBV5-1
CDR3nt: TGCGCCAGCAGCAGGGCCGGGCATGGCTACACCTTC
CDR3aa: CASSRAGHGYTF

abundance: .
d_gene: .
j_gene: TRBJ1-4
v_gene: TRBV7-6
CDR3nt: TGTGCCAGCAGCTTTCTGGCGTCGAACGTAGGAAAACTGTTTTTT
CDR3aa: CASSFLASNVGKLFF

abundance: .
d_gene: TRBD1
j_gene: TRBJ2-4
v_gene: TRBV7-2
CDR3nt: TGTGCCAGCAAAAGGACAGGGGGAGAAAACATTCAGTACTTC
CDR3aa: CASKRTGGENIQYF

abundance: .
d_gene: .
j_gene: TRBJ2-5
v_gene: TRBV6-6
CDR3nt: TGTGCCAGCAGACAGCAAGGGACCCAGTACTTC
CDR3aa: CASRQQGTQYF

abundance: few
d_gene: TRBD2
j_gene: TRBJ2-7
v_gene: TRBV28
CDR3nt: TGTGCCAGCAGTACGCGGGGGATGACCTACGAGCAGTACTTC
CDR3aa: CASSTRGMTYEQYF

abundance: many
d_gene: .
j_gene: TRBJ2-1
v_gene: TRBV10-3
CDR3nt: TGTGCCATCAGTGAGTCAGGGACCTACAATGAGCAGTTCTTC
CDR3aa: CAISESGTYNEQFF

abundance: few
d_gene: .
j_gene: TRBJ2-2
v_gene: TRBV15
CDR3nt: TGTGCCACCAGCCCAGGGGGGGCAGGGTGGACCGGGGAGCTGTTTTTT
CDR3aa: CATSPGGAGWTGELFF

abundance: .
d_gene: TRBD1
j_gene: TRBJ2-4
v_gene: TRBV7-9
CDR3nt: TGTGCCACCAGCCCCGGTGGAGCTAGGGGGCACCGAAACATTCAGTACTTC
CDR3aa: CATSPGGARGHRNIQYF

abundance: .
d_gene: .
j_gene: TRBJ2-3
v_gene: TRBV15
CDR3nt: TGTGCCACCAGCAGACGGCTCACCACAGATACGCAGTATTTT
CDR3aa: CATSRRLTTDTQYF

abundance: few
d_gene: .
j_gene: TRBJ2-1
v_gene: TRBV9
CDR3nt: TGTGCCAGCAGCGTAGGAGGTACTAGCAATGAGCAGTTCTTC
CDR3aa: CASSVGGTSNEQFF

abundance: .
d_gene: TRBD1
j_gene: TRBJ2-1
v_gene: TRBV15
CDR3nt: TGTGCCACCAGCAGGGGACAGAGGCAGTTCTTC
CDR3aa: CATSRGQRQFF

abundance: .
d_gene: .
j_gene: TRBJ2-5
v_gene: TRBV5-1
CDR3nt: TGCGCCAGCAGCTTTGGCCCGGTAGGGGAGACCCAGTACTTC
CDR3aa: CASSFGPVGETQYF

abundance: few
d_gene: TRBD1
j_gene: TRBJ1-3
v_gene: TRBV16
CDR3nt: TGTGCCAGCAGCTCCAAAGCAGGACAGGGCACTGGAAACACCATATATTTT
CDR3aa: CASSSKAGQGTGNTIYF

abundance: once
d_gene: .
j_gene: TRBJ1-2
v_gene: TRBV11-1
CDR3nt: TGTGCCAGCAGCCCAGAATCGTTTGCTCTGCGACCGGGCCTTGAATTC
CDR3aa: CASSPESFALRPGLEF

abundance: many
d_gene: .
j_gene: TRBJ2-1
v_gene: TRBV5-4
CDR3nt: TGTGCCAGCAGCTTCGATTTGGAGGTGGAGTTCTTC
CDR3aa: CASSFDLEVEFF

abundance: .
d_gene: TRBD2
j_gene: TRBJ2-3
v_gene: TRBV27
CDR3nt: TGTGCCAGCAGCTGGGGACTAGCGGGAGAAACAGCCCCGGGCACAGATACGCAGTATTTT
CDR3aa: CASSWGLAGETAPGTDTQYF

abundance: .
d_gene: TRBD2
j_gene: TRBJ2-7
v_gene: TRBV5-1
CDR3nt: TGCGCCAGCAGCCTCTTAGCGGGAGGGTCCTACGAGCAGTACTTC
CDR3aa: CASSLLAGGSYEQYF

abundance: .
d_gene: .
j_gene: TRBJ2-3
v_gene: TRBV7-2
CDR3nt: TGTGCCAGCAGCTTTGCTGGGGCAGATACGCAGTATTTT
CDR3aa: CASSFAGADTQYF

abundance: few
d_gene: .
j_gene: TRBJ2-7
v_gene: TRBV28
CDR3nt: TGTGCCAGCCGCTCTGACATCTCCTACGAGCAGTACTTC
CDR3aa: CASRSDISYEQYF

abundance: few
d_gene: TRBD2
j_gene: TRBJ2-3
v_gene: TRBV28
CDR3nt: TGTGCCAGCAACGATAGGGGTTTAGCGGGAACGGATACGCAGTATTTT
CDR3aa: CASNDRGLAGTDTQYF

abundance: few
d_gene: .
j_gene: TRBJ2-3
v_gene: TRBV10-3
CDR3nt: TGTGCCATCAGTGGCATTGGCACAGATACGCAGTATTTT
CDR3aa: CAISGIGTDTQYF

abundance: .
d_gene: .
j_gene: TRBJ2-7
v_gene: TRBV6-1
CDR3nt: TGTGCCAGCAGTGAACAGGGAGGCCACGAGCAGTACTTC
CDR3aa: CASSEQGGHEQYF

abundance: few
d_gene: .
j_gene: TRBJ2-1
v_gene: TRBV7-2
CDR3nt: TGTGCCAGCAGCTTATCTTACAATGAGCAGTTCTTC
CDR3aa: CASSLSYNEQFF